These 27 T cell receptor beta chains originate from one sample sequenced in a study of T cell clonality in common variable immunodeficiency (dated by TCRdb to between 2015 and 2017). The library was built by means of the immunoSEQ multiplex PCR assay. TCRdb retrieved this table from immuneACCESS and kept in-frame rearrangements only. Not all clones are present; in checked studies, unresolved V genes account for under half, and no reason is known for the remainder. The table shows 57,000 or so clones here, with no singletons. The ten largest clones capture approximately 1.6% of the sample. The sequencing input was peripheral blood mononuclear cells. These receptors were taken from a person aged 18 to 75 in good health.

This clone was recorded at least ten times. The CDR3 end falls 3 residues outside the read, so it is completed with the germline J gene. The rearrangement joins TRBV5-1 to TRBJ2-1; 9 bases map to TRBD1. V was pared by 0 bases and J by 7 bases, with 8 bases of the junction left unmatched. Per the germline V gene, CDR1 is SGHRS and CDR2 is YFSETQ. The CDR3 loop spans 16 amino acids. This CDR3 is CASSLEYSGQGNEQFF. The CDR3 DNA, read in part, is TGCGCCAGCAGCTTGGAATACTCGGGACAGGGTAATGAG.

This clone was recorded at least ten times. The read halts 3 residues ahead of the CDR3 end, with the missing end drawn from the germline J gene. The chain couples TRBV5-8 to TRBJ1-2; perhaps TRBD1 as D (5 bases). V lost 4 bases and J lost 2, with 15 bases in between. CDR3 length: 15 amino acids. Germline lookup yields CDR1 SGHTS and CDR2 YDEGEE. The CDR3: CASSSAGGRNYGYTF. The part of the CDR3 DNA that was read is TGTGCCAGCAGCAGCGCGGGGGGTCGCAACTATGGC.

This clone came up many times. The sequenced fragment ends 3 residues before the CDR3 boundary, so the rest is inferred from the germline J gene. The chain has TRBV10-3 and TRBJ1-2; D is unclear. CDR1 ENHRY and CDR2 SYGVKD come from the germline V gene. V was cut by 0 bases and J by 3 bases, with 20 bases left in between. This CDR3 is built from 18 residues. The CDR3 sequence is CAISESEMYSRMYYGYTF. CDR3 DNA, as far as it was read: TGTGCCATCAGTGAGTCGGAAATGTATAGCCGAATGTACTATGGC.

In this sample, this clone turned up many times. Read sequence stops 3 residues before the CDR3 end, and the germline J gene provides the missing end. V gene TRBV5-1 combines with J gene TRBJ2-5; D is possibly TRBD1 (6 bases). The CDR3 loop spans 18 amino acids. CDR1 is SGHRS and CDR2 is YFSETQ in the germline V gene. Between the trimmed V and J ends, which lost 6 bases and 2 bases, there was a span of 26 bases. The sequenced CDR3 bases are TGCGCCAGCAAACTACTCGTGGGGGCCGATGCCGGACAAGAGACC. This sequence encodes CASKLLVGADAGQET. The whole CDR3 protein is CASKLLVGADAGQETQYF.

The table lists this clone with many counts. The read ends 3 residues shy of where the CDR3 ends; the end is completed using the germline J gene. This chain connects TRBV7-8 to TRBJ2-7, with TRBD1 matching over 8 bases. J lost 1 base, V lost 2 bases, and 7 bases had no gene match. Germline V CDR1 and CDR2: SGHVS, FQNEAQ. The CDR3 runs to 16 residues. The CDR3 DNA, read in part, is TGTGCCAGCAGCTTATCTCCCCAGGGGGCGTCCTACGAG. Translation gives CASSLSPQGASYE. The CDR3, in full, reads CASSLSPQGASYEQYF.

This clone was detected many times. CDR3 amino acids: CASSLGPRQGGNTEAFF. CDR3 bases read: TGCGCCAGCAGCTTGGGGCCGCGACAGGGTGGGAACACTGAA. This chain connects TRBV5-1 to TRBJ1-1; 7 positions agree with TRBD1. The CDR3 end falls 3 residues outside the read, so it is completed with the germline J gene. Germline V CDR1 and CDR2: SGHRS, YFSETQ. The CDR3 contains 17 residues. After removal of 0 bases from V and 1 base from J, the junction contained 9 bases not matched to a gene.

This clone was observed at least ten times. The missing CDR3 end, 3 residues past where the read stops, is filled in from the germline J gene. The chain uses TRBV20-1 and TRBJ2-7, with 11 positions matching TRBD2. Germline CDR1 and CDR2: DFQATT and SNEGSKA (reference sequence). This CDR3 has 16 residues. The ends lost 6 bases at V and 0 bases at J; junction bases unmatched: 10. The CDR3: CSADLTSGAYSYEQYF. The sequenced CDR3 bases are TGCAGTGCCGATTTGACTAGCGGGGCCTACTCCTACGAG.

Many counts were recorded for this clone. The read is 3 residues too short to cover the CDR3 end, so that end is filled in from the germline J gene. This rearrangement joins TRBV20-1 to TRBJ2-1, with TRBD2 matching 10 bases. The CDR3 is 15 amino acids. J was trimmed by 2 bases and V by 3 bases; bases with no gene match: 4. The germline gives CDR1 DFQATT, CDR2 SNEGSKA (reference sequence). The part of the CDR3 DNA that was read is TGCAGTGCTAGCCCCGGGACTAGCGCCTACAATGAG. This encodes CSASPGTSAYNE. The full CDR3 protein reads CSASPGTSAYNEQFF.

This clone was counted many times. The read stops 3 residues short of the end of the CDR3; the missing end is completed from the germline J gene. The chain is built from TRBV11-3 and TRBJ2-7; TRBD2 matches at 12 bases. The germline gives CDR1 SGHNT, CDR2 YENEEA. The trim removed 4 bases at V and 2 bases at J, leaving 0 bases unmatched. The CDR3 runs to 14 residues. The chain's CDR3 is CASSSSGRAYEQYF. The DNA read from the CDR3 is TGTGCCAGCAGCTCTAGCGGGAGGGCCTACGAG. The full variable domain, with the rest looked up from reference TRBV11-3 and TRBJ2-7, is EAGVVQSPRYKIIEKKQPVAFWCNPISGHNTLYWYLQNLGQGPELLIRYENEEAVDDSQLPKDRFSAERLKGVDSTLKIQPAELGDSAVYLCASSSSGRAYEQYFGPGTRLTVT.

Regarding this clone: A read error may account for a junction end that differs from germline. With the read ending 3 residues before the CDR3 end, the germline J gene is used to fill in that end. This rearrangement joins TRBV7-9 to TRBJ2-3; no clear D. The CDR3 loop spans 12 amino acids. Germline CDR1 SEHNR, CDR2 FQNEAQ (reference sequence). The CDR3 loop reads CSSSRWPAAQYF. The covered CDR3 bases are TGTTCCAGCAGCCGTTGGCCTGCAGCG.

This clone appeared many times. The read is 3 residues too short to cover the CDR3 end, so that end is filled in from the germline J gene. The gene calls are TRBV30 and TRBJ2-4; possibly TRBD1 for D (5 bases). V shed 3 bases and J shed 8 bases, with 11 bases lying between them. The germline V gene has CDR1 GTSNPN and CDR2 SVGIG (reference sequence). CDR3 length: 12 amino acids. The CDR3 DNA, read in part, is TGTGCCTGGAGATTAACAGGAGACATT. Its translation: CAWRLTGDI. The full CDR3 protein is CAWRLTGDIQYF.

At least ten counts were recorded for this clone. The read stops 3 residues short of the end of the CDR3; the missing end is completed from the germline J gene. V is TRBV28 and J is TRBJ2-7; TRBD1 matches at 7 bases. V dropped 6 bases and J dropped 0; count of bases not matched to a gene: 2. Germline CDR1 and CDR2: MDHEN and SYDVKM. This CDR3 is 13 amino acids long. CDR3 DNA, as far as it was read: TGTGCCAGCAGAAGGGACAGCTCCTACGAG. This codes for CASRRDSSYE. The whole CDR3 sequence is CASRRDSSYEQYF.

This clone was picked up many times. The CDR3 extends 3 residues past the end of the read, so its final part is completed from the germline J gene. The rearrangement links TRBV5-1 to TRBJ1-4, with 7 bases fitting TRBD1. V gave up 4 bases and J gave up 8 bases; unmatched junction bases: 11. CDR3 length: 15 residues. The germline V gene has CDR1 SGHRS and CDR2 YFSETQ. The CDR3 reads CASSPRQGRGEKLFF. Incomplete CDR3 DNA: TGCGCCAGCAGCCCAAGACAGGGAAGGGGAGAAAAA.

In its sample, this clone was seen many times. Read sequence stops 3 residues before the CDR3 end, and the germline J gene provides the missing end. V and J are TRBV20-1 and TRBJ2-7; TRBD2 aligns across 7 bases. This CDR3 has 12 amino acids. V lost 2 bases, J lost 4 bases, and 2 bases stayed unmatched. Germline V gene lookup returns CDR1 DFQATT and CDR2 SNEGSKA (reference sequence). Partial CDR3 DNA: TGCAGTGCTAGACTAGCGGAGTACGAG. It translates to CSARLAEYE. The full CDR3 protein is CSARLAEYEQYF.

This clone was counted at least ten times. The DNA ends 3 residues before the CDR3 does, and the rest of the CDR3 is filled in from the germline J gene. This sequence joins TRBV20-1 and TRBJ2-3, with 9 bases matching TRBD2. CDR3 length equals 18 residues. Germline V gene data show CDR1 as DFQATT and CDR2 as SNEGSKA (reference sequence). J lost 0 bases, V lost 3 bases, and 13 bases had no gene match. CDR3 bases read: TGCAGTGCTAGGGGACTAGCTGAGACTTTTACTAGCACAGATACG. Its protein is CSARGLAETFTSTDT. The CDR3, in full, reads CSARGLAETFTSTDTQYF.

This clone has ten or more counts. The read ends 3 residues early relative to the CDR3; the germline J gene fills the gap. The chain couples TRBV28 to TRBJ2-7, with a weak D call TRBD2 (6 bases). Germline CDR1 reads MDHEN; CDR2 reads SYDVKM. Trimming removed 5 bases from V and 0 bases from J, with 17 bases in between. The CDR3 runs 16 residues. CDR3 residues: CASSLPGEGVSYEQYF. The covered CDR3 bases are TGTGCCAGCAGTCTACCGGGGGAAGGGGTCTCCTACGAG.

This clone was detected many times. From the germline J gene comes the end of the CDR3, since the read stops 3 residues before it. The chain employs TRBV5-1 and TRBJ2-3; 13 bases fit TRBD2. V was clipped by 4 bases and J by 3 bases; unmatched bases: 2. Germline V gives CDR1 SGHRS, CDR2 YFSETQ. The CDR3 runs to 15 residues. Incomplete CDR3 DNA: TGCGCCAGCAGCATACTAGCGGGAGGGACAGATACG. It specifies CASSILAGGTDT. The whole CDR3 sequence is CASSILAGGTDTQYF.

This clone was counted many times. A read error may account for a junction end that differs from germline. From the germline J gene comes the end of the CDR3, since the read stops 3 residues before it. The chain links TRBV4-2 to TRBJ2-3, with 7 bases aligning to TRBD1. CDR3 length: 16 amino acids. Germline assignment: CDR1 LGHNA and CDR2 YNFKEQ. CDR3 bases read: TGCGCCAGCAGCCAAATACAGGGGATAGGCACAGATACG. Translation: CASSQIQGIGTDT. The full CDR3 protein is CASSQIQGIGTDTQYF.

This clone appeared many times. The read ends 3 residues early relative to the CDR3; the germline J gene fills the gap. The V call is TRBV18, the J call TRBJ2-4, with 10 bases fitting TRBD1. Per the germline V gene, CDR1 is KGHSH and CDR2 is LQKENI. This CDR3 has 15 amino acids. V lost 3 bases and J lost 2; bases outside the gene matches: 1. Here the CDR3 reads CASSPGQGSKNIQYF. The CDR3 DNA, read in part, is TGTGCCAGCTCACCGGGACAGGGGTCCAAAAACATT.

This clone was counted between two and nine times. This may stem from a read error, because a much larger clone lies one nucleotide away. Read data end 3 residues before the CDR3 end; the end is taken from the germline J gene. This chain uses TRBV7-2 with TRBJ2-7; the match to TRBD1 covers 10 bases. Germline values: CDR1 SGHTA, CDR2 FQGNSA. There are 14 residues in the CDR3. The J segment lost 3 bases and the V segment lost 5 bases, leaving 4 bases of the junction unmatched. The CDR3 region is CASSPGTGDYEQYF. The DNA read from the CDR3 is TGTGCCAGCAGCCCCGGGACAGGGGACTACGAG.

This clone was seen many times. The missing CDR3 end, 3 residues past where the read stops, is filled in from the germline J gene. Other DNA sequences of this sample code for an identical CDR3. The chain recombines TRBV5-4 with TRBJ2-1; TRBD2 matches 8 bases. The germline gives CDR1 SGHNT, CDR2 YYREEE (reference sequence). The trim removed 0 bases at V and 7 bases at J, leaving 6 bases unmatched. The CDR3 is 15 residues long. CDR3 in amino acids: CASSLVAGRNNEQFF. The part of the CDR3 DNA that was read is TGTGCCAGCAGCTTGGTAGCGGGAAGGAATAATGAG.

This clone was seen many times. The CDR3 protein is CASSPPLADEQFF. The DNA read from the CDR3 is TGTGCCAGCAGCCCTCCGCTGGCGGATGAG. This chain connects TRBV9 to TRBJ2-1, with D hard to call. The missing CDR3 end, 3 residues past where the read stops, is filled in from the germline J gene. The CDR3 consists of 13 residues. The germline V gene has CDR1 SGDLS and CDR2 YYNGEE. V shed 4 bases and J shed 8 bases, with 13 bases lying between them.

This clone was seen many times. Sequencing ends 3 residues short of the CDR3 end; the germline J gene provides the rest. The chain is built from TRBV6-2 or TRBV6-3 and TRBJ2-7; 8 bases fit TRBD2. The CDR3 runs 16 residues. Germline V gene sequence: CDR1 MNHEY, CDR2 SVGEGT. V was pared by 2 bases and J by 1 base, with 7 bases of the junction left unmatched. Partial CDR3 DNA: TGTGCCAGCAGTTACAGGCAAGTAGCGGGGTCCTACGAG. As protein: CASSYRQVAGSYE. The entire CDR3 protein is CASSYRQVAGSYEQYF.

This clone appeared many times. The read ends 3 residues early relative to the CDR3; the germline J gene fills the gap. The rearrangement uses TRBV7-2 and TRBJ1-2, with 7 nucleotides matching TRBD1. Unmatched junction bases numbered 7, after V lost 2 bases and J lost 7 bases. Germline V gene sequence: CDR1 SGHTA, CDR2 FQGNSA. The CDR3 consists of 14 residues. CDR3 sequence reads: CASSLKGAMRGYTF. Partial CDR3 DNA: TGTGCCAGCAGCTTAAAGGGGGCAATGCGTGGC.

This clone has ten or more counts. At one end the junction does not follow the germline gene, possibly because of a read error. Read data end 3 residues before the CDR3 end; the end is taken from the germline J gene. The rearrangement joins TRBV4-2 to TRBJ2-7; 11 positions agree with TRBD2. Germline V gene data show CDR1 as LGHNA and CDR2 as YNFKEQ. The CDR3 length is 14 residues. The chain's CDR3 is CASSPTSGISEQYF. Incomplete CDR3 DNA: TGCGCCAGCAGCCCGACTAGCGGGATTTCCGAG.

Many counts were recorded for this clone. The CDR3 end lies 3 residues beyond the end of the read and is filled in from the germline J gene. The chain joins TRBV19 to TRBJ2-2; 7 bases align to TRBD2. The CDR3 extends over 14 amino acids. V lost 5 bases, J lost 7 bases, and 7 bases stayed unmatched. Germline loops: CDR1 LNHDA, CDR2 SQIVND (reference sequence). The sequenced part of the CDR3 DNA is TGTGCCAGTAGTCCGGGACGGGGGGTCGGGGAG. Amino acid sequence: CASSPGRGVGE. The entire CDR3 is CASSPGRGVGELFF.

This clone has ten or more counts. The read ends 3 residues early relative to the CDR3; the germline J gene fills the gap. The rearrangement joins TRBV2 to TRBJ1-2; a weak D match, TRBD1 (6 bases). This CDR3 spans 13 amino acids. The V and J ends lost 8 bases and 4 bases respectively, with 14 bases between them. The germline gives CDR1 SNHLY, CDR2 FYNNEI. Incomplete CDR3 DNA: TGTGCCAGCCCTTCGGGGGGCGGCTATGGC. Protein product: CASPSGGGYG. In full, the CDR3 is CASPSGGGYGYTF.